A single sample gave rise to the 25 T cell receptor beta chains below, sequenced in a study of human T cells and chemical hapten exposure. MiXCR, run by TCRdb on the RACE reads, gives a single entry per CDR3 protein. The profile shows some 110,000 distinct CDR3 sequences, more than 10% of them singletons. As for time point: pre-sensitization, week 0. The treatment: therapeutic diphenylcyclopropenone sensitization with weekly scalp DPC. The sequenced sample was whole blood, obtained in connection with sensitization to the hapten diphenylcyclopropenone (DPC). These TCRs come from a woman aged 45-65 years with alopecia areata. Some clones in this sample may be carry-over from other donors' samples.

This clonotype was found many times. This CDR3 reads CASSLLSGQGLEAFF. The CDR3 region has the DNA TGTGCCAGCAGCTTATTATCGGGACAGGGGCTCGAAGCTTTCTTT. J is TRBJ1-1 and V is TRBV11-2, with 10 positions matching TRBD1. J was trimmed by 8 bases and V by 2 bases; bases with no gene match: 8. The CDR3 covers 15 residues. Germline assignment: CDR1 SGHAT and CDR2 FQNNGV. The whole variable domain, filled in from reference TRBV11-2 and TRBJ1-1, reads EAGVAQSPRYKIIEKRQSVAFWCNPISGHATLYWYQQILGQGPKLLIQFQNNGVVDDSQLPKDRFSAERLKGVDSTLKIQPAKLEDSAVYLCASSLLSGQGLEAFFGQGTRLTVV.

This clonotype was recorded a few times. This chain joins TRBV4-3 and TRBJ1-1, with D maybe TRBD1 (5 bases). CDR3 length: 17 residues. With 0 bases removed from V and 0 bases from J, the gap between germline ends came to 14 bases. Germline CDR1 is LGHNA and CDR2 is YSLEER. CDR3 nucleotides: TGCGCCAGCAGCCAAGATCCCGGAGAAGGGGTGAACACTGAAGCTTTCTTT. Translating gives CASSQDPGEGVNTEAFF.

This clonotype was counted a few times. The V call is TRBV12-3 or TRBV12-4, the J call TRBJ1-2; TRBD1 matches at 10 bases. V lost 6 bases to trimming and J lost 1 base; unmatched junction nucleotides: 8. This CDR3 region has 16 residues. Here the CDR3 reads CASRIPGQGFNYGYTF. The CDR3 nucleotides read TGTGCCAGCAGAATTCCGGGACAGGGGTTTAACTATGGCTACACCTTC.

This clonotype was counted only a few times. The chain couples TRBV7-2 to TRBJ1-3, with 7 nucleotides matching TRBD1. V was clipped by 4 bases and J by 2 bases; unmatched bases: 5. The CDR3 runs to 15 residues. The germline V gene has CDR1 SGHTA and CDR2 FQGNSA. DNA of the CDR3: TGTGCCAGCAGCTCTTGGACAGGAACTGGAAACACCATATATTTT. This codes for CASSSWTGTGNTIYF.

This clonotype was counted between two and nine times. The rearrangement uses TRBV6-2 or TRBV6-3 and TRBJ2-3; possible D gene TRBD2, 5 bases. The germline CDR1 and CDR2 sequences are MNHEY and SVGEGT. V lost 5 bases, J lost 4 bases, and 13 bases lay in between. The CDR3 spans 14 residues. The CDR3 region is CASSRSPRADTQYF. The CDR3 nucleotides read TGTGCCAGCAGTCGGTCACCGCGGGCAGATACGCAGTATTTT.

The rearrangement links TRBV3-1 to TRBJ2-6; no definite D call. Trimming removed 2 bases at V and 2 bases at J, with 10 bases between. The CDR3 consists of 16 residues. Germline V gives CDR1 LGHDT, CDR2 YNNKEL (reference sequence). The CDR3 DNA is TGTGCCAGCAGCCAACCCCCTGCAGCTGGGGCCAACGTCCTGACTTTC. Translation: CASSQPPAAGANVLTF.

This chain links TRBV12-3 or TRBV12-4 with TRBJ1-1; TRBD1 is a possible D gene (5 bases). CDR3 length equals 14 residues. Trimming took off 4 bases at V and 1 base at J, with 10 bases between the two ends. CDR3 DNA sequence: TGTGCCAGCAGTTGGGGCAATTCGAACACTGAAGCTTTCTTT. Its translation is CASSWGNSNTEAFF.

This clonotype occurred a few times. This sequence joins TRBV6-5 and TRBJ2-2; D unclear. This CDR3 is built from 13 residues. The V end was cut by 2 bases, the J end by 6 bases, with 7 bases between. Per the germline V gene, CDR1 is MNHEY and CDR2 is SVGAGI. Here the CDR3 reads CASSYDGAGELFF. The CDR3, as DNA: TGTGCCAGCAGTTACGATGGGGCCGGGGAGCTGTTTTTT.

The sample holds a few counts of this clonotype. V gene TRBV20-1 combines with J gene TRBJ2-3; D uncertain. CDR3 length: 11 amino acids. Germline-derived CDR1 and CDR2 are DFQATT and SNEGSKA (reference sequence). CDR3 bases: TGCACCTCAAGGGATACAGATACGCAGTATTTT. Translating it yields CTSRDTDTQYF.

The chain has TRBV3-1 and TRBJ1-5; D ambiguous. V was clipped by 5 bases and J by 4 bases, with 9 bases between them. CDR3 length equals 13 residues. Germline loops: CDR1 LGHDT, CDR2 YNNKEL (reference sequence). Here the CDR3 DNA reads TGTGCCAGCAGCGCATCCGGGAATCAGCCCCAGCATTTT. Protein sequence: CASSASGNQPQHF.

Only a few counts were recorded for this clonotype. CDR3 in amino acids: CASSQEVFNSPLHF. DNA of the CDR3: TGCGCCAGCAGCCAAGAAGTATTCAATTCACCCCTCCACTTT. The chain uses TRBV4-3 and TRBJ1-6; D is undetermined. V was shortened by 0 bases and J by 7 bases, with 7 bases between the two germline ends. Per germline, CDR1 LGHNA and CDR2 YSLEER. The CDR3 has 14 residues.

The chain is built from TRBV28 and TRBJ2-7; no definite D call. The germline V gene encodes CDR1 MDHEN and CDR2 SYDVKM. This CDR3 has 13 amino acids. V was clipped by 7 bases and J by 2 bases, with 12 bases between them. The CDR3 sequence: CASTGQAPYEQYF. The CDR3 region has the DNA TGTGCCAGCACCGGGCAGGCGCCCTACGAGCAGTACTTC.

This clonotype was seen repeatedly, ten times or more. The chain has TRBV7-6 and TRBJ2-7; maybe TRBD2 (5 bases). With 2 bases removed from V and 2 bases from J, the gap between germline ends came to 16 bases. The CDR3 extends over 16 amino acids. Germline CDR1 is SGHVS and CDR2 is FNYEAQ. DNA for the CDR3: TGTGCCAGCAGCTTAACTCCCCGGACTGACACCTACGAGCAGTACTTC. It is translated as CASSLTPRTDTYEQYF. The full variable domain, completed using reference TRBV7-6 and TRBJ2-7, is GAGVSQSPRYKVTKRGQDVALRCDPISGHVSLYWYRQALGQGPEFLTYFNYEAQQDKSGLPNDRFSAERPEGSISTLTIQRTEQRDSAMYRCASSLTPRTDTYEQYFGPGTRLTVT.

There are many counts of this clonotype. The rearrangement links TRBV28 to TRBJ2-1, with 9 bases matching TRBD2. Germline lookup yields CDR1 MDHEN and CDR2 SYDVKM. The CDR3 spans 15 residues. V shed 5 bases and J 4 bases; nucleotides not matched to a gene: 6. DNA for the CDR3: TGTGCCAGCAGTCAAGCGGGAGGCACTTACAATGAGCAGTTCTTC. The encoded protein is CASSQAGGTYNEQFF.

This chain connects TRBV7-2 to TRBJ1-6, with 8 nucleotides matching TRBD1. This CDR3 comprises 15 residues. With V trimmed by 1 base and J by 10 bases, 6 bases remained unmatched. Germline CDR1 reads SGHTA; CDR2 reads FQGNSA. CDR3 protein: CASSLVSGQGSPLHF. For the CDR3, the DNA is TGTGCCAGCAGCTTAGTATCAGGACAGGGCTCACCCCTCCACTTT.

This rearrangement joins TRBV20-1 to TRBJ2-7; D possibly corresponds to TRBD2 (6 bases). CDR1 DFQATT and CDR2 SNEGSKA come from the germline V gene (reference sequence). The CDR3 runs 13 residues. The V and J ends lost 6 bases and 2 bases respectively, with 14 bases between them. This CDR3 reads CSATGTAAYEQYF. CDR3 nucleotide sequence: TGCAGTGCAACCGGGACTGCCGCCTACGAGCAGTACTTC.

This clonotype has at least ten counts. The rearrangement uses TRBV28 and TRBJ2-3; D is perhaps TRBD2 (5 bases). CDR1 MDHEN and CDR2 SYDVKM come from the germline V gene. The CDR3 is made up of 18 amino acids. V shed 2 bases and J shed 2 bases, with 20 bases lying between them. The CDR3 DNA sequence: TGTGCCAGCAGTTTAGGGTTCTCGGGATCCCTTTTCACAGATACGCAGTATTTT. Residues: CASSLGFSGSLFTDTQYF. The variable domain in full, with the rest retrieved from reference TRBV28 and TRBJ2-3, is DVKVTQSSRYLVKRTGEKVFLECVQDMDHENMFWYRQDPGLGLRLIYFSYDVKMKEKGDIPEGYSVSREKKERFSLILESASTNQTSMYLCASSLGFSGSLFTDTQYFGPGTRLTVL.

The chain uses TRBV12-3 or TRBV12-4 and TRBJ2-2; TRBD2 agrees at 7 bases. V dropped 0 bases and J dropped 5; count of bases not matched to a gene: 3. The CDR3 consists of 15 residues. This CDR3 is CASSLAGGPTGELFF. Here the CDR3 DNA reads TGTGCCAGCAGTTTAGCGGGAGGGCCAACCGGGGAGCTGTTTTTT.

About this clonotype: The CDR3 does not end in the conserved phenylalanine or tryptophan, so this is likely a read error. V gene TRBV6-6 combines with J gene TRBJ1-1, with D hard to call. The CDR3 runs to 14 residues. V was shortened by 6 bases and J by 3 bases, with 14 bases between the two germline ends. Germline V lookup: CDR1 MNHNY, CDR2 SVGAGI (reference sequence). The DNA for the CDR3 is TGTGCCAGCAGAGACCCGCCTAAAGACACTGAAGCTTTCCTT. Encoded protein: CASRDPPKDTEAFL.

V and J are TRBV28 and TRBJ1-1; 9 positions agree with TRBD1. V lost 4 bases, J lost 2 bases, and 5 bases stayed unmatched. Germline CDR1 reads MDHEN; CDR2 reads SYDVKM. The CDR3 runs 15 residues. This CDR3 reads CASSSGQGFNTEAFF. In nucleotides, the CDR3 is TGTGCCAGCAGTTCGGGACAGGGATTCAACACTGAAGCTTTCTTT.

This clonotype was found a few times. The chain uses TRBV12-3 or TRBV12-4 and TRBJ2-1; TRBD2 matches 9 bases. J was trimmed by 8 bases and V by 5 bases; bases with no gene match: 10. The CDR3 has 15 residues. CDR3 DNA sequence: TGTGCCAGCAGTACCGCGGGAGGGCTTCCCCATGAGCAGTTCTTC. As protein: CASSTAGGLPHEQFF.

This clonotype occurred a few times. The chain joins TRBV28 to TRBJ1-3, with a possible D match to TRBD1 (5 bases). The CDR3 has 14 amino acids. Per the germline V gene, CDR1 is MDHEN and CDR2 is SYDVKM. V was trimmed by 6 bases and J by 2 bases, leaving 11 bases between them. In DNA, the CDR3 is TGTGCCAGCAGAGGAGGGGCTGCTGGAAACACCATATATTTT. Its protein is CASRGGAAGNTIYF.

The rearrangement uses TRBV24-1 and TRBJ1-2; 8 nucleotides match TRBD1. Looked up from germline, CDR1 is KGHDR and CDR2 is SFDVKD. CDR3 length equals 16 residues. With V trimmed by 3 bases and J by 3 bases, 8 bases remained unmatched. The CDR3 DNA is TGTGCCACCAGTGATCCCCAGGGGGCAGGCGACTATGGCTACACCTTC. This encodes CATSDPQGAGDYGYTF.

This sequence joins TRBV9 and TRBJ2-7; 8 positions agree with TRBD1. With 5 bases clipped from V and 2 bases from J, the junction kept 6 bases outside the gene matches. The CDR3 is made up of 14 amino acids. Germline CDR1 reads SGDLS; CDR2 reads YYNGEE. This CDR3 reads CASSQGATTYEQYF. The CDR3 DNA reads as TGTGCCAGCAGTCAGGGGGCCACGACCTACGAGCAGTACTTC.

This clonotype was found many times. This chain links TRBV2 with TRBJ1-2; D gene ambiguous. V lost 3 bases, J lost 4 bases, and 3 bases lay in between. The CDR3 length is 11 residues. Germline V gene sequence: CDR1 SNHLY, CDR2 FYNNEI. CDR3 loop: CASSEGYGYTF. The CDR3 region has the DNA TGTGCCAGCAGTGAGGGCTATGGCTACACCTTC.